This TCR beta chain originates from a study of T cell repertoires in cytomegalovirus infection. About the study: The authors used CMV epitopes that were HLA-C-restricted (recently identified) and HLA-B-restricted (well studied). CMV infection and matching HLA type were both indicated by public TCR beta signatures.

A single record per CDR3 protein comes from TCRdb applying MiXCR to the reads. The sample carries some 700,000 distinct CDR3 sequences, around 31% recorded once. V was cut by 0 bases and J by 11 bases, with 14 bases left in between. Germline CDR1 and CDR2: LNHNV and YYDKDF (reference sequence). The CDR3 extends over 15 amino acids. This clonotype was detected only a few times. Its specificity is unknown. Broader study findings: Predominance within the ex vivo response was attributable to HLA-C-restricted CMV-specific TCR beta clonotypes.

The rearrangement links TRBV15 to TRBJ1-6; D call uncertain. The specimen comprised cultured PBMCs, sampled from culture after CMV antigen stimulation. The TCR comes from a human donor in good health (CMV status not recorded). Some clones in this sample may be carry-over from other donors' samples. The CDR3 region has the DNA TGTGCCACCAGCAGAGATGTGGGTTGGGTTACACCCCTCCACTTT. Translating it yields CATSRDVGWVTPLHF.